These 6 T cell receptor beta chains came from one sample sequenced in a study of control samples from healthy donors and cancer patients (dated by TCRdb to the early 2020s). The library was produced with the immunoSEQ multiplex PCR assay. Here the immuneACCESS table is served through TCRdb, limited to in-frame sequences with V and J called. Missing clones are a known gap in these copies; in checked studies unresolved V genes cover under half, and the rest lacks a known reason. Here the sample has over 40,000 clones; approximately 91% occur a single time. The ten largest make up just under 40% of the sample. Sequencing was performed on PBMCs. These receptors were collected from a man in his fifties or sixties with head and neck cancer.

The chain is built from TRBV7-2 and TRBJ2-5, with a weak D call TRBD2 (7 bases). Trimming took off 2 bases at V and 4 bases at J, with 11 bases between the two ends. Germline loops: CDR1 SGHTA, CDR2 FQGNSA. The CDR3 is 14 amino acids. The CDR3 loop reads CASSLWGGLETQYF. The CDR3 region has the DNA TGTGCCAGCAGCTTATGGGGGGGCTTAGAGACCCAGTACTTC. The full variable domain, with the rest looked up from reference TRBV7-2 and TRBJ2-5, is GAGVSQSPSNKVTEKGKDVELRCDPISGHTALYWYRQSLGQGLEFLIYFQGNSAPDKSGLPSDRFSAERTGGSVSTLTIQRTQQEDSAVYLCASSLWGGLETQYFGPGTRLLVL.

The J gene is TRBJ2-1, the V gene TRBV5-6, with D tentatively TRBD1 (6 bases). Germline values: CDR1 SGHDT, CDR2 YYEEEE. Trimming removed 1 base at V and 9 bases at J, with 11 bases between. The CDR3 is made up of 13 amino acids. CDR3 in amino acids: CASSLRRGGEQFF. The DNA of the CDR3 is TGTGCCAGCAGCTTGCGCAGGGGTGGTGAGCAGTTCTTC.

DNA of the CDR3: TGTGCCAGCAGCTTCCAGATAGTAAGGACAGATACGCAGTATTTT. This translates into CASSFQIVRTDTQYF. This chain connects TRBV7-9 to TRBJ2-3; D gene uncertain. The CDR3 has 15 residues. Germline V gene lookup returns CDR1 SEHNR and CDR2 FQNEAQ (reference sequence). The V and J ends lost 3 bases and 3 bases respectively, with 13 bases between them.

The V gene is TRBV7-9, the J gene TRBJ2-2; D gene unclear. Trimming pared 2 bases from V and 2 bases from J, leaving 12 bases between. The germline gives CDR1 SEHNR, CDR2 FQNEAQ (reference sequence). The CDR3 spans 16 residues. The CDR3 region has the DNA TGTGCCAGCAGCTTAATAGGACGGTCCAACACCGGGGAGCTGTTTTTT. It yields the protein CASSLIGRSNTGELFF.

The DNA for the CDR3 is TGTGCCAGCAGCTTTCGTTTCAGGAACACTGAAGCTTTCTTT. It specifies CASSFRFRNTEAFF. The chain is built from TRBV5-8 and TRBJ1-1; no reliable D call. V shed 2 bases and J shed 1 base, with 9 bases lying between them. The germline V gene encodes CDR1 SGHTS and CDR2 YDEGEE. The CDR3 consists of 14 residues.

The V and J genes are TRBV15 and TRBJ1-6; TRBD1 is a possible D gene (5 bases). Deletions cut 9 bases from V and 5 bases from J, with 11 bases between. Germline loops: CDR1 LNHNV, CDR2 YYDKDF (reference sequence). The CDR3 extends over 13 amino acids. CDR3 in DNA: TGTGCCACGCAGGGACTTAATAATTCACCCCTCCACTTT. It specifies CATQGLNNSPLHF.